This is a list of T cell receptor beta chains from one sample in a study of blood T cell repertoires in COVID-19. Clones were read by immunoSEQ multiplex PCR, and TCRdb kept only the in-frame ones, dropping some. The data show 130,000 or so clones, with approximately 86% seen just once and about 1.6% held by the top ten. Sequenced material: peripheral blood. The receptors come from a woman aged 55-69 years with acute or convalescent COVID-19. CDR3s include the opening cysteine and the closing phenylalanine or tryptophan. D genes are given only for firm matches. A row's size may be missing; if present it is once, few, many or a size class.

CDR3 protein: CASSQRTGTSTYEQYF
CDR3 DNA: TGTGCCAGCAGCCAGAGGACAGGGACCAGTACCTACGAGCAGTACTTC
D gene: TRBD1
clone size: once
V gene: TRBV7-3
J gene: TRBJ2-7

CDR3 protein: CASSYGVAGGRTPLHF
CDR3 DNA: TGTGCCAGCAGTTACGGTGTGGCAGGGGGCAGAACACCCCTCCACTTT
D gene: TRBD1
clone size: .
V gene: TRBV6-2/TRBV6-3
J gene: TRBJ1-6

CDR3 protein: CAWKQGETQYF
CDR3 DNA: TGTGCCTGGAAACAGGGGGAGACCCAGTACTTC
D gene: TRBD1
clone size: once
V gene: TRBV30
J gene: TRBJ2-5

CDR3 protein: CASSFGELSYEQYF
CDR3 DNA: TGTGCCAGCAGCTTCGGAGAGCTGTCCTACGAGCAGTACTTC
D gene: .
clone size: .
V gene: TRBV5-5
J gene: TRBJ2-7

CDR3 protein: CAWSGTEDQPQHF
CDR3 DNA: TGTGCCTGGAGTGGGACAGAAGATCAGCCCCAGCATTTT
D gene: .
clone size: .
V gene: TRBV30
J gene: TRBJ1-5

CDR3 protein: CASSIWGQGVGYGETQYF
CDR3 DNA: TGTGCCAGTAGTATTTGGGGACAGGGCGTCGGCTACGGAGAGACCCAGTACTTC
D gene: TRBD1
clone size: .
V gene: TRBV19
J gene: TRBJ2-5

CDR3 protein: CASSFGQGYEQYF
CDR3 DNA: TGCGCCAGCAGCTTCGGACAGGGGTACGAGCAGTACTTC
D gene: TRBD1
clone size: .
V gene: TRBV4-1
J gene: TRBJ2-7

CDR3 protein: CASTPGQGVYEQYF
CDR3 DNA: TGTGCCAGCACTCCGGGACAGGGGGTGTACGAGCAGTACTTC
D gene: TRBD1
clone size: .
V gene: TRBV2
J gene: TRBJ2-7

CDR3 protein: CASSPEVLNEKLFF
CDR3 DNA: TGTGCCAGCTCACCGGAGGTTCTTAATGAAAAACTGTTTTTT
D gene: .
clone size: .
V gene: TRBV18
J gene: TRBJ1-4

CDR3 protein: CASSLFGTGELFF
CDR3 DNA: TGTGCCAGCAGCTTATTCGGCACCGGGGAGCTGTTTTTT
D gene: .
clone size: .
V gene: TRBV11-3
J gene: TRBJ2-2

CDR3 protein: CASSLGQGVNTGELFF
CDR3 DNA: TGCGCCAGCAGCTTAGGACAGGGGGTAAACACCGGGGAGCTGTTTTTT
D gene: TRBD1
clone size: .
V gene: TRBV5-1
J gene: TRBJ2-2

CDR3 protein: CASSHGTGGYYGYTF
CDR3 DNA: TGCGCCAGCAGCCATGGGACAGGGGGATACTATGGCTACACCTTC
D gene: TRBD1
clone size: .
V gene: TRBV4-3
J gene: TRBJ1-2

CDR3 protein: CASSFFGQSNTEAFF
CDR3 DNA: TGCGCCAGCAGCTTCTTTGGCCAGTCGAACACTGAAGCTTTCTTT
D gene: .
clone size: .
V gene: TRBV5-1
J gene: TRBJ1-1